What follows are 7 T cell receptor beta chains derived from one specimen sequenced in a study of human T cells and chemical hapten exposure. TCRdb re-analysed the RACE reads in MiXCR, keeping a single row per CDR3 protein. The repertoire includes 350,000 to 400,000 distinct CDR3 sequences, around 6% of them detected once, and about 5.6% sits in the top ten. The time point denotes: patch test 2, 6 weeks after DPC sensitization. Treatment meaning: therapeutic diphenylcyclopropenone sensitization with weekly scalp DPC. Sequencing was performed on whole blood, taken in connection with sensitization to the hapten diphenylcyclopropenone (DPC). These receptors were collected from a woman younger than 30 with alopecia areata. Some clones in this sample may be carry-over from other donors' samples.

This clonotype came up many times. The rearrangement uses TRBV20-1 and TRBJ2-1; TRBD2 matches at 11 bases. V lost 6 bases and J lost 3; bases outside the gene matches: 4. Germline V gives CDR1 DFQATT, CDR2 SNEGSKA (reference sequence). The CDR3 is 14 amino acids. The CDR3 nucleotides are TGCAGTGCCCAGACTAGCGGGGTCTACAATGAGCAGTTCTTC. It encodes CSAQTSGVYNEQFF.

The chain uses TRBV6-2 or TRBV6-3 and TRBJ1-5; tentative D call: TRBD1 (5 bases). From germline, CDR1 is MNHEY and CDR2 SVGEGT. The V end was cut by 5 bases, the J end by 2 bases, with 16 bases between. The CDR3 has 16 amino acids. CDR3 protein: CASSNDLVRGNQPQHF. CDR3 DNA: TGTGCCAGCAGTAATGACCTGGTCAGGGGCAATCAGCCCCAGCATTTT.

The chain uses TRBV7-9 and TRBJ2-1; 9 bases are a match to TRBD2. The CDR3 extends over 14 amino acids. Germline V gene data show CDR1 as SEHNR and CDR2 as FQNEAQ (reference sequence). Trimming cost V 3 bases and J 6 bases; bases outside gene matches: 3. DNA for the CDR3: TGTGCCAGCAGCTTTCCGGGACTAGCCAATGAGCAGTTCTTC. Its protein product is CASSFPGLANEQFF.

V gene TRBV6-5 combines with J gene TRBJ1-1; D is unclear. The V gene lost 0 bases and the J gene lost 6 bases, with 8 bases spanning the gap. From germline, CDR1 is MNHEY and CDR2 SVGAGI. This CDR3 spans 13 amino acids. Written as DNA, the CDR3 is TGTGCCAGCAGTTACTCTTCGTTGTCTGAAGCTTTCTTT. Translating gives CASSYSSLSEAFF.

V and J are TRBV29-1 and TRBJ1-1; D is perhaps TRBD1 (6 bases). V was cut by 6 bases and J by 5 bases, with 16 bases left in between. CDR3 length: 13 residues. CDR1 SQVTM and CDR2 ANQGSEA come from the germline V gene. CDR3 sequence reads: CSVRWGGATEAFF. The CDR3 DNA reads as TGCAGCGTGCGATGGGGGGGCGCGACTGAAGCTTTCTTT.

This clonotype was counted a few times. V is TRBV5-5 and J is TRBJ2-5, with D perhaps matching TRBD2 (5 bases). Between the trimmed V and J ends, which lost 4 bases and 2 bases, there was a span of 15 bases. The germline V gene encodes CDR1 SGHKS and CDR2 YYEKEE (reference sequence). The CDR3 has 15 amino acids. CDR3 protein: CASSPPGLIQETQYF. The CDR3 nucleotides read TGTGCCAGCAGCCCACCAGGACTGATACAAGAGACCCAGTACTTC.

V usage is TRBV29-1 and J usage is TRBJ1-1, with D uncertain. Germline CDR1 reads SQVTM; CDR2 reads ANQGSEA. CDR3 length: 13 amino acids. Trimming cost V 2 bases and J 0 bases, with 7 bases left between them. The CDR3, as DNA: TGCAGCGTTGAAACAGCCTTGAACACTGAAGCTTTCTTT. Amino acid sequence: CSVETALNTEAFF.